The 9 T cell receptor beta chains given below trace back to one sample, sequenced in a study of blood T cell repertoires in COVID-19. Assay: immunoSEQ multiplex PCR; the TCRdb copy retains only in-frame clones and omits some. The sample consists of 180,000 or so clones, approximately 86% of them appearing once. Sequenced input: peripheral blood. Receptors were obtained from a man between 18 and 29 years old with acute or convalescent COVID-19.

The chain combines TRBV7-9 with TRBJ2-7; the match to TRBD1 covers 7 bases. This CDR3 has 15 amino acids. Trimming removed 5 bases from V and 1 base from J; junction bases left unmatched: 8. Germline V lookup: CDR1 SEHNR, CDR2 FQNEAQ (reference sequence). CDR3: CASSGRQGQSYEQYF. CDR3 nucleotides: TGTGCCAGCAGCGGGAGACAGGGCCAATCCTACGAGCAGTACTTC.

This chain uses TRBV19 with TRBJ1-2; 9 bases agree with TRBD1. V lost 6 bases, J lost 0 bases, and 8 bases stayed unmatched. Germline loops: CDR1 LNHDA, CDR2 SQIVND (reference sequence). This CDR3 has 16 residues. CDR3 residues: CASRTTGGSANYGYTF. CDR3 nucleotides: TGTGCCAGTAGGACGACAGGGGGTTCCGCTAACTATGGCTACACCTTC. The variable domain in full, completed from reference TRBV19 and TRBJ1-2, reads DGGITQSPKYLFRKEGQNVTLSCEQNLNHDAMYWYRQDPGQGLRLIYYSQIVNDFQKGDIAEGYSVSREKKESFPLTVTSAQKNPTAFYLCASRTTGGSANYGYTFGSGTRLTVV.

The CDR3 sequence is CASSQGQGNGQPQHF. The CDR3 coding sequence is TGTGCCAGCAGCCAAGGGCAGGGGAATGGTCAGCCCCAGCATTTT. The chain uses TRBV3-1 (or the pseudogene TRBV3-2) and TRBJ1-5, with D possibly TRBD1 on 6 matching bases. CDR3 length equals 15 residues. Germline loops: CDR1 LGHDT, CDR2 YNNKEL (reference sequence). V was pared by 1 base and J by 6 bases, with 13 bases between.

This clone was seen only a few times. The chain uses TRBV24-1 and TRBJ2-1; 8 bases match TRBD1. This CDR3 region has 17 residues. V lost 5 bases, J lost 8 bases, and 16 bases stayed unmatched. Germline V lookup: CDR1 KGHDR, CDR2 SFDVKD. CDR3 in amino acids: CATSAPAPGQVWDEQFF. In nucleotides, the CDR3 is TGTGCCACCAGTGCCCCCGCTCCGGGACAGGTATGGGATGAGCAGTTCTTC.

CDR3 loop: CASSLGGPDTGLGEQFF. The CDR3 region has the DNA TGCGCCAGCAGCCTGGGAGGTCCGGACACGGGCCTGGGAGAGCAGTTCTTC. The chain carries TRBV5-1 and TRBJ2-1; D possibly corresponds to TRBD2 (6 bases). The CDR3 has 17 residues. The V end lost 4 bases, the J end lost 10 bases, and 27 bases lay between the germline ends. The germline CDR1 and CDR2 sequences are SGHRS and YFSETQ.

This chain uses TRBV6-5 with TRBJ2-1, with D possibly TRBD1 on 7 matching bases. Trimming took off 5 bases at V and 3 bases at J, with 14 bases between the two ends. Looked up from germline, CDR1 is MNHEY and CDR2 is SVGAGI. The CDR3 extends over 15 amino acids. This chain's CDR3 is CASSPGQRVYNEQFF. For the CDR3, the DNA is TGTGCCAGCAGTCCGGGACAGCGGGTCTACAATGAGCAGTTCTTC.

This sequence joins TRBV5-4 and TRBJ2-3, with D perhaps matching TRBD1 (6 bases). Germline V gene lookup returns CDR1 SGHNT and CDR2 YYREEE (reference sequence). V was pared by 4 bases and J by 2 bases, with 14 bases between. The CDR3 covers 15 residues. CDR3 in amino acids: CASSQGTSITDTQYF. The CDR3 DNA reads as TGTGCCAGCAGCCAGGGGACATCAATCACAGATACGCAGTATTTT.

The chain links TRBV29-1 to TRBJ1-2; a possible D gene is TRBD1 (6 bases). V was shortened by 6 bases and J by 4 bases, with 12 bases between the two germline ends. Germline lookup yields CDR1 SQVTM and CDR2 ANQGSEA. CDR3 size: 12 residues. CDR3 DNA sequence: TGCAGCGTCCACGGACAGTCCTATGGCTACACCTTC. Its protein is CSVHGQSYGYTF.

The rearrangement joins TRBV30 to TRBJ2-2; D perhaps matches TRBD2 (5 bases). Looked up from germline, CDR1 is GTSNPN and CDR2 is SVGIG (reference sequence). The length of the CDR3 is 15 residues. V lost 2 bases, J lost 6 bases, and 16 bases lay in between. CDR3: CAWSRGRVIAGELFF. CDR3 nucleotide sequence: TGTGCCTGGAGTCGGGGTAGGGTAATAGCCGGGGAGCTGTTTTTT.